A selection of T cell receptor beta chains follows, all from one sample in a study of cytomegalovirus exposure and HLA in healthy donors. Here immunoSEQ multiplex PCR was the method, and the copy in TCRdb shows in-frame clones only, minus some. Among tens of thousands of clones, 80% to 95% were seen once, and the ten largest hold less than 6%. The sample comprised PBMCs. The source is a woman aged 18 to 35 in good health and CMV-seronegative. CDR3s include the opening cysteine and the closing phenylalanine or tryptophan. A D gene is named only where the DNA matches it firmly. Clone sizes are given selectively: once, few, many, or a class where the clone is expanded.

D gene,V gene,J gene,clone size,CDR3 protein,CDR3 DNA
-,TRBV11-3,TRBJ2-1,-,CASSLSGPRSDNEQFF,TGTGCCAGCAGCCTTAGCGGTCCTAGATCTGACAATGAGCAGTTCTTC
TRBD1,TRBV20-1,TRBJ1-1,-,CSARETGSAFF,TGCAGTGCTAGAGAGACAGGGTCGGCTTTCTTT
-,TRBV7-8,TRBJ2-7,once,CASSQVRGAGYEQYF,TGTGCCAGCAGCCAGGTCCGGGGGGCTGGGTACGAGCAGTACTTC
TRBD2,TRBV2,TRBJ2-5,-,CASSLFRGGETQYF,TGTGCCAGCTCACTTTTCCGGGGGGGGGAGACCCAGTACTTC
TRBD1,TRBV7-6,TRBJ1-1,-,CASSLLGQANTEAFF,TGTGCCAGCAGCCTATTGGGACAGGCCAACACTGAAGCTTTCTTT
-,TRBV5-1,TRBJ2-7,-,CASSLLGEGDEQYF,TGCGCCAGCAGCTTGTTGGGTGAGGGCGACGAGCAGTACTTC
-,TRBV5-6,TRBJ1-2,-,CASSLPGTAGYGYTF,TGTGCCAGCAGCTTGCCGGGAACAGCCGGGTATGGCTACACCTTC
-,TRBV5-1,TRBJ2-7,-,CASSSRLGTYEQYF,TGCGCCAGCAGCTCACGTCTTGGCACCTACGAGCAGTACTTC
TRBD1,TRBV6-6,TRBJ1-1,-,CASSYPAGTGGTEAFF,TGTGCCAGCAGTTACCCGGCCGGGACAGGGGGCACTGAAGCTTTCTTT
-,TRBV19,TRBJ1-2,-,CASGTTGTNYGYTF,TGTGCCAGTGGTACGACAGGTACTAACTATGGCTACACCTTC
-,TRBV6-5,TRBJ1-2,-,CATSSSGSNYGYTF,TGTGCCACAAGTTCTTCCGGGTCTAACTATGGCTACACCTTC
TRBD2,TRBV6-4,TRBJ2-3,few,CASSSIGGAPDTQYF,TGTGCCAGCAGCTCCATCGGGGGGGCCCCAGATACGCAGTATTTT
TRBD2,TRBV7-3,TRBJ2-3,-,CASSLSGGALDTQYF,TGTGCCAGCAGCTTAAGCGGGGGGGCCTTAGATACGCAGTATTTT
-,TRBV15,TRBJ2-5,-,CATSRPTLQETQYF,TGTGCCACCAGCAGGCCGACTTTGCAAGAGACCCAGTACTTC
TRBD1,TRBV4-1,TRBJ1-4,-,CASSQGVGTGYEKLFF,TGCGCCAGCAGCCAAGGAGTTGGGACAGGGTATGAAAAACTGTTTTTT
TRBD2,TRBV5-1,TRBJ2-3,-,CASSSDSGGPGVTQYF,TGCGCCAGCAGCTCCGATAGCGGGGGGCCCGGCGTTACGCAGTATTTT
-,TRBV14,TRBJ1-6,-,CASSHGQPYNSPLHF,TGTGCCAGCAGCCACGGACAGCCCTATAATTCACCCCTCCACTTT
-,TRBV7-9,TRBJ1-2,-,CASSFGSGYGYTF,TGTGCCAGCAGCTTTGGTTCAGGGTATGGCTACACCTTC
TRBD2,TRBV19,TRBJ2-1,-,CASSFQAGGLHEQFF,TGTGCCAGTAGTTTCCAAGCGGGGGGGCTTCATGAGCAGTTCTTC
TRBD1,TRBV19,TRBJ1-2,-,CASSHQGATYGYTF,TGTGCCAGTAGTCATCAGGGGGCGACGTATGGCTACACCTTC
-,TRBV9,TRBJ1-3,-,CASSVEQVSGNTIYF,TGTGCCAGCAGCGTAGAACAAGTCTCTGGAAACACCATATATTTT
TRBD2,TRBV5-4,TRBJ2-1,-,CASSGTSGDFYEQFF,TGTGCCAGCAGCGGGACTAGCGGGGACTTCTATGAGCAGTTCTTC